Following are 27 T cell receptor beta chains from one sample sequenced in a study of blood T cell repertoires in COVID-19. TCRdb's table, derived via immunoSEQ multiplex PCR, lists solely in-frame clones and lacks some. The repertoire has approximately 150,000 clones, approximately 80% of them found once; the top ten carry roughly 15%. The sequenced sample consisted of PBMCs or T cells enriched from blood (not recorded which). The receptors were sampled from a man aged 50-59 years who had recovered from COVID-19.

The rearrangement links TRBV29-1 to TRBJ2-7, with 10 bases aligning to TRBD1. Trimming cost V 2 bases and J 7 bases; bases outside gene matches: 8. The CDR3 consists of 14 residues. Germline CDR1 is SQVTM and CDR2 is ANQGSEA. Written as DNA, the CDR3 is TGCAGCGTTGAAATGTGGACAGGGGGTAGAGAGCAGTACTTC. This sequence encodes CSVEMWTGGREQYF.

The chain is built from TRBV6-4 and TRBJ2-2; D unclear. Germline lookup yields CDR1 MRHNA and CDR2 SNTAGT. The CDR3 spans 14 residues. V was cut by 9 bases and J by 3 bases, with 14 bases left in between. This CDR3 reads CASALSPDTGELFF. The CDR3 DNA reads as TGTGCCAGTGCGTTGTCTCCGGACACCGGGGAGCTGTTTTTT.

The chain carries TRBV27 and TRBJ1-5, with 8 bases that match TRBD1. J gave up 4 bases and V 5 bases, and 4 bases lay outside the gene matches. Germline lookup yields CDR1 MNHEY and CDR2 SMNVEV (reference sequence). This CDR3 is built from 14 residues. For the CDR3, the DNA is TGTGCCAGCAGTATGGGACAGGCGAATCAGCCCCAGCATTTT. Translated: CASSMGQANQPQHF.

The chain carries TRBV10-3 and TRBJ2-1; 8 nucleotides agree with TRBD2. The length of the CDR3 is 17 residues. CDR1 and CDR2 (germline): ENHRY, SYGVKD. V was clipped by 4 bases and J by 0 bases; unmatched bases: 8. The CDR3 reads CAISVAGGPLSYNEQFF. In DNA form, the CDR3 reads TGTGCCATCAGTGTCGCGGGGGGCCCCCTCTCCTACAATGAGCAGTTCTTC.

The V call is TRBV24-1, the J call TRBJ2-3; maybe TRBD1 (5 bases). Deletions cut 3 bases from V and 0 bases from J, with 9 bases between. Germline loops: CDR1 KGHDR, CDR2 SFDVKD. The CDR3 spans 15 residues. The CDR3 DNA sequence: TGTGCCACCAGTGATCCAGGGTGGAGCACAGATACGCAGTATTTT. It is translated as CATSDPGWSTDTQYF.

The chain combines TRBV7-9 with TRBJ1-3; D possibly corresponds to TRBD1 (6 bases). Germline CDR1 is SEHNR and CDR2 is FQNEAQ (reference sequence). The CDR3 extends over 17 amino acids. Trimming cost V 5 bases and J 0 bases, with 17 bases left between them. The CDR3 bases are TGTGCCAGCAGCCCTCCGGACAGCCCCTACTCTGGAAACACCATATATTTT. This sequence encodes CASSPPDSPYSGNTIYF.

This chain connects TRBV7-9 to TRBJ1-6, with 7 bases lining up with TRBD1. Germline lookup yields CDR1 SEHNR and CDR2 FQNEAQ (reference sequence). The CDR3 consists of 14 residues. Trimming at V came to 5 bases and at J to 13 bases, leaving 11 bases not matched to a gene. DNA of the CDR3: TGTGCCAGCAGCCGTGGACAGGCCTTGGGGCCCCTCCACTTT. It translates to CASSRGQALGPLHF. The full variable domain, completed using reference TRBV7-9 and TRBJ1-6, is DTGVSQNPRHKITKRGQNVTFRCDPISEHNRLYWYRQTLGQGPEFLTYFQNEAQLEKSRLLSDRFSAERPKGSFSTLEIQRTEQGDSAMYLCASSRGQALGPLHFGNGTRLTVT.

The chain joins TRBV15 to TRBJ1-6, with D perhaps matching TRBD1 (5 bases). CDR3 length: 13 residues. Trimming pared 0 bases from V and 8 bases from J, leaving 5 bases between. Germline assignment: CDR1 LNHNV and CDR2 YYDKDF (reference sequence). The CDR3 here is CATSREGDSPLHF. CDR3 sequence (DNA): TGTGCCACCAGCAGAGAAGGGGATTCACCCCTCCACTTT.

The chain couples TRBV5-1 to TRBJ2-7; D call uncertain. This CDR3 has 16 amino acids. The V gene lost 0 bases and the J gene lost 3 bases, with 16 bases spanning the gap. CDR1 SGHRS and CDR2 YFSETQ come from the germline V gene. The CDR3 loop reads CASSLVWAPTFYEQYF. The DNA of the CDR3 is TGCGCCAGCAGCTTGGTCTGGGCCCCTACCTTCTACGAGCAGTACTTC.

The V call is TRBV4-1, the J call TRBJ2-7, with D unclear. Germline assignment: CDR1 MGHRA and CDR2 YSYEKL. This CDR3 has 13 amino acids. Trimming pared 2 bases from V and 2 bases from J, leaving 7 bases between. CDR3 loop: CASSQRVAYEQYF. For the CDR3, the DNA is TGCGCCAGCAGCCAACGGGTGGCCTACGAGCAGTACTTC.

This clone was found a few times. CDR3 DNA: TGTGCCAGCAGCCAAGAGGAGGGGGCAAGGCAGCCCCAGCATTTT. Translating it yields CASSQEEGARQPQHF. The genes are TRBV4-2 and TRBJ1-5; 7 bases align to TRBD1. Germline trimming cut 0 bases from V and 7 bases from J; bases unmatched to any gene: 6. This CDR3 is built from 15 residues. The germline V gene encodes CDR1 LGHNA and CDR2 YNFKEQ.

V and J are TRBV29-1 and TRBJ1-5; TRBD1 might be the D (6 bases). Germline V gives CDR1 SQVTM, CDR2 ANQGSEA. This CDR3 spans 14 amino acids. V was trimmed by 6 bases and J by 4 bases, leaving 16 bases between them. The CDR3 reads CSVFEGQGNQPQHF. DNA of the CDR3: TGCAGCGTCTTTGAGGGGCAGGGGAATCAGCCCCAGCATTTT.

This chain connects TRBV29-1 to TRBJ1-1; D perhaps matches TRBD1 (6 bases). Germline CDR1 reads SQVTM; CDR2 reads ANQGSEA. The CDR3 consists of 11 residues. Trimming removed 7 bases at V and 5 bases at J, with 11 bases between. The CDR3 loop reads CSAFQGTEAFF. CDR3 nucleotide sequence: TGCAGCGCGTTTCAGGGGACTGAAGCTTTCTTT.

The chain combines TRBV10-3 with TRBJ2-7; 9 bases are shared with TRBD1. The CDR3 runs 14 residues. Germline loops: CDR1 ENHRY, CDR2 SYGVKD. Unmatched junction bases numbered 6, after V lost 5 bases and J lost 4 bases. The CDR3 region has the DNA TGTGCCATCAGTTCCGGGACAGGGCTGTACGAGCAGTACTTC. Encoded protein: CAISSGTGLYEQYF.

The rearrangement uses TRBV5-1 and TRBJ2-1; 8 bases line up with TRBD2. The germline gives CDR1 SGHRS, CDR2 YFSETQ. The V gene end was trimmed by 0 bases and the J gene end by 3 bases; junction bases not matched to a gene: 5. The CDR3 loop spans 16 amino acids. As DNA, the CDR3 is TGCGCCAGCAGCTTGGCCCCCAGCGGGGGCTACAATGAGCAGTTCTTC. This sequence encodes CASSLAPSGGYNEQFF.

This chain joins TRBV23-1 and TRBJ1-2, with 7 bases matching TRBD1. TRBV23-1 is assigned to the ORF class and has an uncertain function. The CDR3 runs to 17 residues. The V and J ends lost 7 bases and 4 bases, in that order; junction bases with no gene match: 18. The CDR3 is CASTPRDRKYLTYGYTF. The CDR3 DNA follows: TGCGCCAGCACCCCTCGGGACAGAAAATACCTCACCTATGGCTACACCTTC.

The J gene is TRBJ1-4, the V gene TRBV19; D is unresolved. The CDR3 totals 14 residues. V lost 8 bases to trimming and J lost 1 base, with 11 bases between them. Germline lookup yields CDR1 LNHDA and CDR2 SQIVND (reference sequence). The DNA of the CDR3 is TGTGCCAGTGCTAGACGGATAACTAATGAAAAACTGTTTTTT. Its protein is CASARRITNEKLFF.

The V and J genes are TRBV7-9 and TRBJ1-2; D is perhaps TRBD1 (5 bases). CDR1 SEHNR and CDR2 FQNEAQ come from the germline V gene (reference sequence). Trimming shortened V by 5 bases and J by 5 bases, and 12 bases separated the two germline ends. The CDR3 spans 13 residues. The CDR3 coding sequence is TGTGCCAGCAGCCCGAATCAGGGTTATGGCTACACCTTC. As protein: CASSPNQGYGYTF. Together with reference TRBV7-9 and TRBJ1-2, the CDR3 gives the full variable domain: DTGVSQNPRHKITKRGQNVTFRCDPISEHNRLYWYRQTLGQGPEFLTYFQNEAQLEKSRLLSDRFSAERPKGSFSTLEIQRTEQGDSAMYLCASSPNQGYGYTFGSGTRLTVV.

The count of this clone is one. The CDR3 nucleotides read TGTGCCAGCAGCTCCGACAGGACCGGGGAGCTGTTTTTT. Translating gives CASSSDRTGELFF. The genes are TRBV7-3 and TRBJ2-2, with D possibly being TRBD1 (6 bases). CDR3 length: 13 residues. Germline CDR1 SGHTA, CDR2 FQGTGA. Trimming took off 4 bases at V and 5 bases at J, with 8 bases between the two ends.

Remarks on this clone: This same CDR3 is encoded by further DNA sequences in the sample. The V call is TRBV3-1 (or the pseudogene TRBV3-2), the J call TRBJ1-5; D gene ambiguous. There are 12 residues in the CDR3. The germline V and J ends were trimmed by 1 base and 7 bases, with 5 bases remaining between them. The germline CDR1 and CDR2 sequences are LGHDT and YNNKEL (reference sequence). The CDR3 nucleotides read TGTGCCAGCAGCCAAGGAGTGCAGCCCCAGCATTTT. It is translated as CASSQGVQPQHF.

The CDR3 region is CASSGRGFGTETQYF. The CDR3 coding sequence is TGTGCCAGCAGCGGGAGGGGTTTCGGTACAGAGACCCAGTACTTC. This sequence joins TRBV7-2 and TRBJ2-5; 7 bases agree with TRBD2. The ends lost 5 bases at V and 4 bases at J; junction bases unmatched: 10. This CDR3 is built from 15 residues. Germline CDR1 is SGHTA and CDR2 is FQGNSA.

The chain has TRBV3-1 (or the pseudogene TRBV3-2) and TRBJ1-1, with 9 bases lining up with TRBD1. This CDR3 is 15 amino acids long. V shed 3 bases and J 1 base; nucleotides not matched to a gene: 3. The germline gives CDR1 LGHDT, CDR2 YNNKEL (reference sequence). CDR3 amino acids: CASSHLTGGNTEAFF. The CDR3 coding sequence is TGTGCCAGCAGCCACTTGACAGGGGGGAACACTGAAGCTTTCTTT.

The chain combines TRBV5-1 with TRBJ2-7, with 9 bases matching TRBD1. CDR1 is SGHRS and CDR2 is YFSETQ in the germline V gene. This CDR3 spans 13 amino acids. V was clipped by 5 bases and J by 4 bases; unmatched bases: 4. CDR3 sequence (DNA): TGCGCCAGCAGGACGGGACAGGGTTACGAGCAGTACTTC. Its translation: CASRTGQGYEQYF.

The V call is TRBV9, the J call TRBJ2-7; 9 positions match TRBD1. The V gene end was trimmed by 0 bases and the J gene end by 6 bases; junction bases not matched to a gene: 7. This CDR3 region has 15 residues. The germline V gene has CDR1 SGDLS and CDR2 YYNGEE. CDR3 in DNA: TGTGCCAGCAGCGTAGCTGGGACAGGGCACAGCGAGCAGTACTTC. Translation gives CASSVAGTGHSEQYF. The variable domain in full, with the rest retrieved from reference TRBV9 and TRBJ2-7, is DSGVTQTPKHLITATGQRVTLRCSPRSGDLSVYWYQQSLDQGLQFLIQYYNGEERAKGNILERFSAQQFPDLHSELNLSSLELGDSALYFCASSVAGTGHSEQYFGPGTRLTVT.

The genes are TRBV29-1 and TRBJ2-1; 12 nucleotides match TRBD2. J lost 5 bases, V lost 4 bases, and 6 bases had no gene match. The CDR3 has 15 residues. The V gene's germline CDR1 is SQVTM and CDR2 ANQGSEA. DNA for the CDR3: TGCAGCGTTGCCCGGACTAGCGGGGTTGACAATGAGCAGTTCTTC. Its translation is CSVARTSGVDNEQFF.

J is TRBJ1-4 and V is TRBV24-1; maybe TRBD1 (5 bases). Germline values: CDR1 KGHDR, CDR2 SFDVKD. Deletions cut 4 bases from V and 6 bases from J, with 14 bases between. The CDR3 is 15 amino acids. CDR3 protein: CATSEGRGLDEKLFF. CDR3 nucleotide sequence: TGTGCCACCAGTGAAGGGAGGGGATTGGATGAAAAACTGTTTTTT.

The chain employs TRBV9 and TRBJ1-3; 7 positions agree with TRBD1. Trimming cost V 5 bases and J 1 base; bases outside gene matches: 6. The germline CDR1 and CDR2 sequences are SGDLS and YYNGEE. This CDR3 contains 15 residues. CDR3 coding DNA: TGTGCCAGCAGGCAAGGGGACAGATCTGGAAACACCATATATTTT. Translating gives CASRQGDRSGNTIYF. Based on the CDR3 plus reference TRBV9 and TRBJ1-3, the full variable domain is DSGVTQTPKHLITATGQRVTLRCSPRSGDLSVYWYQQSLDQGLQFLIQYYNGEERAKGNILERFSAQQFPDLHSELNLSSLELGDSALYFCASRQGDRSGNTIYFGEGSWLTVV.